This T cell receptor (beta chain) stems from a study of blood T cell repertoires in COVID-19. For the study at large: Nucleic acid was either cDNA or gDNA, and it came from T cells, B-cell-depleted T cells, or PBMCs.

Repertoires were generated with immunoSEQ multiplex PCR, while TCRdb's copy carries only in-frame clones and drops some. The data show more than 200,000 clones, roughly four fifths seen once. The CDR3 is 15 residues long. Germline lookup yields CDR1 SGHAT and CDR2 FQNNGV. Between the trimmed V and J ends, which lost 0 bases and 4 bases, there was a span of 9 bases. Material: peripheral blood. J is TRBJ2-2 and V is TRBV11-2, with D hard to call. The source of this sequence is a man in his fifties or sixties with active or convalescent COVID-19. The CDR3 spells CASSLDSWPTGELFF. DNA of the CDR3: TGTGCCAGCAGCTTAGATAGCTGGCCCACCGGGGAGCTGTTTTTT.